The clone carrying this TCR beta chain was seen ten or more times. Antigen: not known. This sample stems from a study of T cell repertoires in cytomegalovirus infection. Study background: Use of recently identified HLA-C-restricted and well-studied HLA-B-restricted CMV epitopes was part of the study. It was the public TCR beta signatures that indicated both CMV infection and matching HLA type.

MiXCR, applied by TCRdb to the reads, yields one record per CDR3 protein. The data contain about 890,000 distinct CDR3 sequences, roughly 30% of them singletons. Study results and caveats: The ex vivo response showed dominance by HLA-C-restricted CMV-specific TCR beta clonotypes.

CDR1 is SGHTA, CDR2 FQGNSA, per germline. The CDR3 has 14 amino acids. Trimming pared 0 bases from V and 2 bases from J, leaving 8 bases between. The V call is TRBV7-2, the J call TRBJ2-7; D not certain. The TCR was taken from a human donor in good health (CMV status not recorded). Some clones in this sample may be carry-over from other donors' samples. The sequencing here drew on cultured CD8+ T cells from PBMCs, taken from culture after CMV antigen stimulation. The CDR3 DNA sequence: TGTGCCAGCAGCTTAGCGTCCGGGCCCTACGAGCAGTACGTC. The encoded protein is CASSLASGPYEQYV.